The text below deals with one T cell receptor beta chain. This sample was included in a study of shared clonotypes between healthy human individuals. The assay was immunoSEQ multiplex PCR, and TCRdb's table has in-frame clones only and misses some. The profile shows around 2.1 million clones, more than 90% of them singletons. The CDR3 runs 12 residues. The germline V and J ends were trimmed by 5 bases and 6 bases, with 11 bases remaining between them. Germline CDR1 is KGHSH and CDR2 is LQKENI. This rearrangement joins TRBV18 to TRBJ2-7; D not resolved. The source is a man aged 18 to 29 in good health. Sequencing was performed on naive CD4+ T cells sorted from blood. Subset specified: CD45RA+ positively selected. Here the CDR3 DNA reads TGTGCCAGCTCAAAAGGCTCGTCCGAGCAGTACTTC. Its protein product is CASSKGSSEQYF.